There are many counts of the clone carrying this TCR beta chain. The antigen is not known. Regarding time point: newly diagnosed GD, antithyroid drugs for less than 3 months. PBMC-derived RNA was used for the TCR library. These data belong to a study of regulatory T cells in long-lasting Graves disease. Study results and limitations: Gene preferences differed: TRBV28, TRBJ1-2, TRBJ2-5 in persistent cases.

Researchers made TCR beta libraries by using iRepertoire HTBI primers and running Arm-PCR on CDR3 regions. One entry per CDR3 protein, called by TCRdb with MiXCR from the multiplex PCR reads. The table records roughly 350,000 distinct CDR3 sequences, roughly 16% of them present only once. Germline values: CDR1 SGHDT, CDR2 YYEEEE. The V end was cut by 4 bases, the J end by 4 bases, with 18 bases between. The CDR3 runs 16 residues. The sample was also linked to a second study, of T cells in Graves' hyperthyroidism and ophthalmopathy. Per that study: Those with hyperthyroidism were 18 to 65 years old, newly diagnosed, and ill for under 2 months. The primer set for the first-round RT-PCR of the TCR CDR3 was HTBI.

This material consisted of peripheral blood mononuclear cells (PBMCs), taken at new diagnosis, from a patient treated with antithyroid drugs. The TCR originated in a woman aged 18-29 years with Graves disease. J is TRBJ1-5 and V is TRBV5-6, with D perhaps matching TRBD1 (5 bases). CDR3 region: CASSQNQGEGNQPQHF. In DNA form, the CDR3 reads TGTGCCAGCAGCCAAAACCAGGGTGAGGGGAATCAGCCCCAGCATTTT.